The entry below describes one TCR beta chain. No antigen is known for it. The data are from a study of shared clonotypes between healthy human individuals. TCRdb's copy holds only in-frame clones and misses some; the assay was immunoSEQ multiplex PCR. The sample holds 2,100,000 or so clones, approximately 94% seen once. Unmatched junction bases numbered 18, after V lost 10 bases and J lost 3 bases. CDR1 ENHRY and CDR2 SYGVKD come from the germline V gene. The CDR3 is 17 amino acids. General study results and limits: Lower generation probabilities were found for non-shared clonotypes than for those shared by all four donors. Clonotype sharing across several donors was observed for 5% to 6.5% of naive CD4 clonotypes.

The specimen sequenced was naive CD4+ T cells sorted from blood. The subset is: CD45RA+ positively selected. The clonotype originates from a young man in good health. The chain is built from TRBV10-3 and TRBJ1-2, with 9 bases that match TRBD1. In nucleotides, the CDR3 is TGTGCCACCAAAATGTGGGACAGGGCCCGCACCGACTATGGCTACACCTTC. Protein: CATKMWDRARTDYGYTF.